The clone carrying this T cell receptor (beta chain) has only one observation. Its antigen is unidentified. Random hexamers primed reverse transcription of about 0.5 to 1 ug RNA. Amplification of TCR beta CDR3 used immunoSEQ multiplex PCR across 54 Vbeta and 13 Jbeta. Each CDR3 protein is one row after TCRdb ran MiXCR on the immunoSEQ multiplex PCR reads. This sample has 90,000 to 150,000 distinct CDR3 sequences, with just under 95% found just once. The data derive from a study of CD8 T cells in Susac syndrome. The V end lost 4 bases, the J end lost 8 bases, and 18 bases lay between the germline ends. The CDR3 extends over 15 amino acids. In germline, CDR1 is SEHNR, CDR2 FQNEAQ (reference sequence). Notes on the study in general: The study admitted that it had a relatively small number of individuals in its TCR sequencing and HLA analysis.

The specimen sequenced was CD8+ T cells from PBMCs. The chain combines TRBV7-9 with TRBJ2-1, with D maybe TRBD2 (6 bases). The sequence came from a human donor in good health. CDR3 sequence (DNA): TGTGCCAGCAGCTACAGACTAGAAACCGACCATGAGCAGTTCTTC. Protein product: CASSYRLETDHEQFF.